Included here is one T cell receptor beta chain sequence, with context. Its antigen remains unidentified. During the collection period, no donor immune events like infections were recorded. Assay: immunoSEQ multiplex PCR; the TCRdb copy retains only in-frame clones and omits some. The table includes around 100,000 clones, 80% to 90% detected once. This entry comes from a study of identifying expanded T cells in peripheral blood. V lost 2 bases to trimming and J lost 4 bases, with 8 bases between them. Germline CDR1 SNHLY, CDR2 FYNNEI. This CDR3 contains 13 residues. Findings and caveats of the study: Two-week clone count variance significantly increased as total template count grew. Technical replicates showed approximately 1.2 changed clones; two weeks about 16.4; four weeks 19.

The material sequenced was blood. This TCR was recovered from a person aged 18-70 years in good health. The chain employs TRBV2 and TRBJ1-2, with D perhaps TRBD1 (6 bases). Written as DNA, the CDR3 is TGTGCCAGCAGTGAACAGGGGAGCTATGGCTACACCTTC. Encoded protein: CASSEQGSYGYTF.